These 21 T cell receptor beta chains came from one sample sequenced in a study of blood T cell repertoires in COVID-19. Repertoires were generated with immunoSEQ multiplex PCR, while TCRdb's copy carries only in-frame clones and drops some. The data show about 130,000 clones, around 86% seen once. The sample comprised peripheral blood. These receptors were collected from a woman aged 80 or over with acute or convalescent COVID-19.

V is TRBV9 and J is TRBJ1-2, with D possibly TRBD1 on 5 matching bases. Between the trimmed V and J ends, which lost 1 base and 3 bases, there was a span of 10 bases. CDR1 and CDR2 from the germline V gene are SGDLS and YYNGEE. The CDR3 is 14 amino acids. The CDR3, as DNA: TGTGCCAGCAGCGTACAGGGTCTTCACTATGGCTACACCTTC. This encodes CASSVQGLHYGYTF.

This sequence joins TRBV12-3 or TRBV12-4 and TRBJ1-2; 7 nucleotides line up with TRBD1. The CDR3 contains 13 residues. After removal of 6 bases from V and 8 bases from J, the junction contained 9 bases not matched to a gene. Here the CDR3 DNA reads TGTGCCAGCAGCCTTAGACAGGGCTACGGCTACACCTTC. Amino acids: CASSLRQGYGYTF.

This rearrangement joins TRBV29-1 to TRBJ1-1, with 7 bases identical to TRBD1. Per germline, CDR1 SQVTM and CDR2 ANQGSEA. This CDR3 contains 13 residues. J gave up 2 bases and V 5 bases, and 5 bases lay outside the gene matches. CDR3 in amino acids: CSVLGQHNTEAFF. As DNA, the CDR3 is TGCAGCGTTTTGGGACAGCATAACACTGAAGCTTTCTTT.

The chain recombines TRBV18 with TRBJ2-1; the match to TRBD2 covers 9 bases. The CDR3 runs 15 residues. V dropped 4 bases and J dropped 7; count of bases not matched to a gene: 8. Germline V gives CDR1 KGHSH, CDR2 LQKENI. CDR3 loop: CASSQLTSGINEQFF. CDR3 nucleotides: TGTGCCAGCTCACAACTGACTAGCGGTATTAATGAGCAGTTCTTC.

This chain connects TRBV28 to TRBJ1-4, with TRBD1 matching 7 bases. There are 13 residues in the CDR3. Germline-derived CDR1 and CDR2 are MDHEN and SYDVKM. The V and J ends lost 8 bases and 8 bases, in that order; junction bases with no gene match: 8. The CDR3 reads CASLRQGAEKLFF. CDR3 nucleotide sequence: TGTGCCAGCCTCCGACAGGGTGCCGAAAAACTGTTTTTT.

The rearrangement uses TRBV15 and TRBJ2-4; a possible D gene is TRBD2 (6 bases). With 5 bases removed from V and 0 bases from J, the gap between germline ends came to 14 bases. CDR3 length equals 16 residues. Germline V gives CDR1 LNHNV, CDR2 YYDKDF (reference sequence). CDR3 coding DNA: TGTGCCACCAGCGAAGGGACTTCTCTAGCCAAAAACATTCAGTACTTC. Residues: CATSEGTSLAKNIQYF.

The genes are TRBV5-5 and TRBJ1-5; D is undetermined. The V end lost 4 bases, the J end lost 0 bases, and 5 bases lay between the germline ends. Per the germline V gene, CDR1 is SGHKS and CDR2 is YYEKEE (reference sequence). The CDR3 length is 13 residues. As DNA, the CDR3 is TGTGCCAGCAGCGCAGATAGCAATCAGCCCCAGCATTTT. Translating gives CASSADSNQPQHF.

This clone was detected a few times. The chain employs TRBV5-4 and TRBJ1-6; D perhaps matches TRBD1 (5 bases). The CDR3 totals 16 residues. Trimming took 0 bases from V and 10 from J, leaving 17 bases between them. Germline loops: CDR1 SGHNT, CDR2 YYREEE (reference sequence). CDR3 loop: CASSLAAGKVDSPLHF. In nucleotides, the CDR3 is TGTGCCAGCAGCTTGGCGGCAGGGAAGGTTGACTCACCCCTCCACTTT.

The chain employs TRBV19 and TRBJ1-2; 7 bases map to TRBD1. The CDR3 loop spans 13 amino acids. The V gene end was trimmed by 8 bases and the J gene end by 6 bases; junction bases not matched to a gene: 9. Germline lookup yields CDR1 LNHDA and CDR2 SQIVND (reference sequence). DNA of the CDR3: TGTGCCAGTTCCCGGGGGACAGTTAATGGCTACACCTTC. This encodes CASSRGTVNGYTF.

The chain employs TRBV7-9 and TRBJ1-3; perhaps TRBD1 as D (6 bases). Germline lookup yields CDR1 SEHNR and CDR2 FQNEAQ (reference sequence). CDR3 length: 16 amino acids. Trimming pared 5 bases from V and 0 bases from J, leaving 14 bases between. The DNA of the CDR3 is TGTGCCAGCAGCCCCAGGGGTCGAATCTCTGGAAACACCATATATTTT. Protein product: CASSPRGRISGNTIYF.

The chain couples TRBV18 to TRBJ1-1; D not resolved. Between the trimmed V and J ends, which lost 5 bases and 3 bases, there was a span of 10 bases. The germline V gene encodes CDR1 KGHSH and CDR2 LQKENI. The CDR3 has 13 amino acids. The CDR3 protein is CASSSNGDTEAFF. The CDR3 DNA reads as TGTGCCAGCTCATCCAACGGGGACACTGAAGCTTTCTTT.

In this sample, this clone turned up once. The V call is TRBV29-1, the J call TRBJ1-2, with D unresolved. Germline values: CDR1 SQVTM, CDR2 ANQGSEA. CDR3 size: 15 residues. V was pared by 3 bases and J by 0 bases, with 14 bases between. CDR3 protein: CSVERPGGANYGYTF. In nucleotides, the CDR3 is TGCAGCGTTGAGCGTCCGGGAGGCGCTAACTATGGCTACACCTTC.

The genes are TRBV7-9 and TRBJ1-5, with 7 bases matching TRBD1. CDR1 SEHNR and CDR2 FQNEAQ come from the germline V gene (reference sequence). Losses at the gene ends were 5 bases for V and 3 bases for J; bases not matched to a gene: 16. This CDR3 is 18 amino acids long. The CDR3 sequence: CASSLVGAGGYVNQPQHF. The CDR3 DNA follows: TGTGCCAGCAGCCTCGTTGGGGCAGGGGGTTATGTCAATCAGCCCCAGCATTTT.

The chain joins TRBV2 to TRBJ1-4, with 10 positions matching TRBD1. This CDR3 spans 15 amino acids. V shed 6 bases and J 5 bases; nucleotides not matched to a gene: 6. The germline gives CDR1 SNHLY, CDR2 FYNNEI. The CDR3 here is CASRSPGQGNEKLFF. As DNA, the CDR3 is TGTGCCAGCAGATCCCCGGGACAGGGGAATGAAAAACTGTTTTTT.

The rearrangement links TRBV6-5 to TRBJ1-4; D not resolved. V was pared by 0 bases and J by 4 bases, with 12 bases between. Germline V gene lookup returns CDR1 MNHEY and CDR2 SVGAGI. This CDR3 spans 16 amino acids. The CDR3 bases are TGTGCCAGCAGTTACTCGACCCCTACTAATAATGAAAAACTGTTTTTT. Translated, it gives CASSYSTPTNNEKLFF.

The chain couples TRBV6-5 to TRBJ1-1; D is undetermined. The germline V and J ends were trimmed by 8 bases and 0 bases, with 10 bases remaining between them. This CDR3 contains 13 residues. Germline V gene lookup returns CDR1 MNHEY and CDR2 SVGAGI. This CDR3 reads CASQVLMNTEAFF. As DNA, the CDR3 is TGTGCCAGCCAGGTTCTTATGAACACTGAAGCTTTCTTT.

The chain carries TRBV19 and TRBJ1-6, with TRBD1 identical over 8 bases. V trimming: 6 bases; J trimming: 10 bases; junction bases outside the gene matches: 11. Germline lookup yields CDR1 LNHDA and CDR2 SQIVND (reference sequence). This CDR3 has 15 amino acids. For the CDR3, the DNA is TGTGCCAGTAGCCTACCGGGACAGGTTAACTCACCCCTCCACTTT. Its translation is CASSLPGQVNSPLHF.

This clone was seen just once. The chain uses TRBV7-9 and TRBJ1-2, with D uncertain. The CDR3 runs 14 residues. From germline, CDR1 is SEHNR and CDR2 FQNEAQ (reference sequence). V lost 1 base and J 8 bases, leaving 14 bases between the germline ends. Here the CDR3 reads CASSLVRVGAGYTF. The CDR3 nucleotides read TGTGCCAGCAGCTTAGTGCGGGTAGGCGCAGGCTACACCTTC.

The gene calls are TRBV9 and TRBJ2-5, with D possibly matching TRBD2 (5 bases). With 0 bases removed from V and 4 bases from J, the gap between germline ends came to 10 bases. CDR1 is SGDLS, CDR2 YYNGEE, per germline. The CDR3 runs 14 residues. CDR3 in amino acids: CASSVVGGRETQYF. The CDR3 coding sequence is TGTGCCAGCAGCGTAGTAGGAGGTCGAGAGACCCAGTACTTC.

This clone was picked up a small number of times. J is TRBJ1-1 and V is TRBV6-5; D is perhaps TRBD1 (6 bases). The CDR3 has 13 amino acids. With 6 bases removed from V and 8 bases from J, the gap between germline ends came to 16 bases. The germline CDR1 and CDR2 sequences are MNHEY and SVGAGI. CDR3 loop: CASSAESGTEAFF. For the CDR3, the DNA is TGTGCCAGCAGCGCGGAGTCCGGGACAGAAGCTTTCTTT.

This clone occurred once. The genes are TRBV11-1 and TRBJ1-1; perhaps TRBD1 as D (5 bases). CDR3 length: 14 amino acids. Germline CDR1 SGHAT, CDR2 FQDESV (reference sequence). The V end lost 2 bases, the J end lost 1 base, and 8 bases lay between the germline ends. The CDR3 region is CASSLTGGNTEAFF. Written as DNA, the CDR3 is TGTGCCAGCAGCTTAACCGGGGGGAACACTGAAGCTTTCTTT.